These T cell receptor beta chains were read from a single sample in a study of shared clonotypes between healthy human individuals. Repertoires were generated with immunoSEQ multiplex PCR, while TCRdb's copy carries only in-frame clones and drops some. The sample lists about 580,000 clones, more than 95% occurring once. Sequencing input: naive CD8+ T cells sorted from blood. These receptors were obtained from a man aged 30-40 years in good health. CDR3s include the opening cysteine and the closing phenylalanine or tryptophan. The order of the fields is J gene, V gene, CDR3 protein.

TRBJ2-7,TRBV7-9,CASSSRENSYEQYF
TRBJ2-2,TRBV7-9,CASRSNTAATRGTGELFF
TRBJ2-2,TRBV5-1,CASSLGQPNTGELFF
TRBJ2-7,TRBV14,CASSQDHSGRNYEQYF
TRBJ2-7,TRBV5-1,CASSSGSAEQYF
TRBJ2-1,TRBV9,CASSARTGFNEQFF
TRBJ2-7,TRBV10-2,CASSGTSGRIDEQYF
TRBJ2-1,TRBV4-3,CASSPMTGLSEQFF
TRBJ2-3,TRBV15,CATSPRTGTDTQYF
TRBJ2-7,TRBV9,CASSRGGSHYEQYF